The 25 T cell receptor beta chains below all came from one sample that was sequenced in a study of T cell responses to AZD1222 COVID-19 vaccine. The protocol was immunoSEQ multiplex PCR, while the TCRdb copy is restricted to in-frame clones and leaves out a portion. This repertoire shows just under 85,000 clones, about 83% found once; its top ten account for roughly 9.4%. The material was peripheral blood, obtained on day 0 of AZD1222 vaccination. Every receptor here comes from an adult in good health.

In its sample, this clone was seen once. The chain combines TRBV5-1 with TRBJ2-1, with D uncertain. There are 13 residues in the CDR3. In germline, CDR1 is SGHRS, CDR2 YFSETQ. Trimming stripped 4 bases from V and 15 bases from J, with 20 bases between. CDR3 sequence reads: CASSPGPTLQWFF. The CDR3 DNA is TGCGCCAGCAGCCCTGGCCCTACCCTGCAGTGGTTCTTC.

The CDR3 sequence: CASSQNSNWGQDTGELFF. CDR3 sequence (DNA): TGTGCCAGCAGCCAAAATAGTAATTGGGGGCAGGACACCGGGGAGCTGTTTTTT. The rearrangement uses TRBV7-9 and TRBJ2-2, with a possible D match to TRBD1 (6 bases). This CDR3 is 18 amino acids long. Germline CDR1 SEHNR, CDR2 FQNEAQ (reference sequence). Trimming removed 5 bases at V and 3 bases at J, with 22 bases between. Using reference TRBV7-9 and TRBJ2-2 for the parts outside the CDR3, the full variable domain is DTGVSQNPRHKITKRGQNVTFRCDPISEHNRLYWYRQTLGQGPEFLTYFQNEAQLEKSRLLSDRFSAERPKGSFSTLEIQRTEQGDSAMYLCASSQNSNWGQDTGELFFGEGSRLTVL.

V gene TRBV14 combines with J gene TRBJ1-2, with 7 bases lining up with TRBD1. The CDR3 totals 15 residues. CDR1 is SGHDN and CDR2 is FVKESK in the germline V gene. After removal of 2 bases from V and 5 bases from J, the junction contained 8 bases not matched to a gene. The CDR3: CASSQLGQEGYGYTF. In DNA form, the CDR3 reads TGTGCCAGCAGCCAACTCGGACAGGAGGGGTATGGCTACACCTTC.

The gene calls are TRBV7-9 and TRBJ2-7; 7 bases align to TRBD1. Germline V gene data show CDR1 as SEHNR and CDR2 as FQNEAQ (reference sequence). The CDR3 has 13 residues. V lost 6 bases, J lost 2 bases, and 4 bases stayed unmatched. The CDR3 region has the DNA TGTGCCAGCAGTTATGGGACAGCCTACGAGCAGTACTTC. It is translated as CASSYGTAYEQYF.

In this sample, this clone turned up once. The chain links TRBV20-1 to TRBJ2-7, with 12 nucleotides matching TRBD2. The CDR3 totals 12 residues. Germline CDR1 reads DFQATT; CDR2 reads SNEGSKA (reference sequence). The trim removed 3 bases at V and 7 bases at J, leaving 1 base unmatched. The CDR3 region has the DNA TGCAGTGCTAGTGGACTAGCGGGGGAGCAGTACTTC. It yields the protein CSASGLAGEQYF.

This chain links TRBV27 with TRBJ2-3, with D uncertain. Trimming stripped 6 bases from V and 0 bases from J, with 13 bases between. Germline CDR1 and CDR2: MNHEY and SMNVEV (reference sequence). CDR3 size: 15 residues. CDR3 amino acids: CASSALAQSTDTQYF. CDR3 sequence (DNA): TGTGCCAGCAGCGCTTTAGCTCAGAGCACAGATACGCAGTATTTT.

This clone was recorded once. V gene TRBV19 combines with J gene TRBJ1-2; D call uncertain. The germline V and J ends were trimmed by 9 bases and 0 bases, with 17 bases remaining between them. Germline CDR1 is LNHDA and CDR2 is SQIVND (reference sequence). The CDR3 runs to 15 residues. The CDR3 loop is CASTPGPLPNYGYTF. CDR3 nucleotide sequence: TGTGCCAGCACTCCCGGACCGCTACCTAACTATGGCTACACCTTC.

This clone has a single count. In nucleotides, the CDR3 is TGTGCCAGCAGCTCAAGCCCGTACTCTAACACTGAAGCTTTCTTT. Translation gives CASSSSPYSNTEAFF. V gene TRBV9 combines with J gene TRBJ1-1, with D unclear. Trimming cost V 4 bases and J 2 bases, with 15 bases left between them. Germline loops: CDR1 SGDLS, CDR2 YYNGEE. The CDR3 covers 15 residues.

The chain uses TRBV3-1 (or the pseudogene TRBV3-2) and TRBJ1-4, with a tentative D call TRBD1 (5 bases). CDR3 size: 14 residues. CDR1 is LGHDT, CDR2 YNNKEL, per germline (reference sequence). The germline V and J ends were trimmed by 4 bases and 0 bases, with 6 bases remaining between them. CDR3 in DNA: TGTGCCAGCAGCCGGGGGGCAACTAATGAAAAACTGTTTTTT. It specifies CASSRGATNEKLFF.

The chain joins TRBV7-2 to TRBJ2-7; D is perhaps TRBD1 (5 bases). Trimming pared 1 base from V and 3 bases from J, leaving 10 bases between. CDR3 length: 14 amino acids. Germline assignment: CDR1 SGHTA and CDR2 FQGNSA. CDR3 sequence reads: CASSLDAGFYEQYF. The CDR3 DNA follows: TGTGCCAGCAGCTTAGATGCAGGGTTCTACGAGCAGTACTTC.

The chain carries TRBV28 and TRBJ2-3; no definite D call. The CDR3 covers 13 residues. V was cut by 10 bases and J by 5 bases, with 16 bases left in between. Germline CDR1 MDHEN, CDR2 SYDVKM. CDR3 residues: CATHRAAQDTQYF. DNA of the CDR3: TGTGCCACCCATAGAGCAGCACAAGATACGCAGTATTTT.

This chain joins TRBV6-5 and TRBJ1-1; D is perhaps TRBD1 (6 bases). Germline V gene lookup returns CDR1 MNHEY and CDR2 SVGAGI. The CDR3 contains 12 residues. V lost 9 bases, J lost 3 bases, and 11 bases lay in between. The CDR3 protein is CASGGHYTEAFF. In nucleotides, the CDR3 is TGTGCCAGTGGGGGACATTACACTGAAGCTTTCTTT.

This chain links TRBV3-1 (or the pseudogene TRBV3-2) with TRBJ1-1; perhaps TRBD1 as D (6 bases). The germline V gene encodes CDR1 LGHDT and CDR2 YNNKEL (reference sequence). V was pared by 4 bases and J by 1 base, with 10 bases between. The CDR3 runs to 14 residues. CDR3 DNA: TGTGCCAGCAGCCTTCAGACAGGGAACACTGAAGCTTTCTTT. Encoded protein: CASSLQTGNTEAFF.

J is TRBJ2-1 and V is TRBV2; 8 nucleotides match TRBD1. The germline V gene has CDR1 SNHLY and CDR2 FYNNEI. The CDR3 is made up of 14 amino acids. V was pared by 2 bases and J by 9 bases, with 6 bases of the junction left unmatched. This CDR3 is CASSEQGAVPEQFF. CDR3 sequence (DNA): TGTGCCAGCAGTGAACAGGGGGCAGTGCCTGAGCAGTTCTTC.

On this clone itself: Germline is not matched at one junction end, which may reflect a read error. V is TRBV7-2 and J is TRBJ2-3, with TRBD2 matching over 14 bases. The CDR3 extends over 12 amino acids. CDR1 and CDR2 from the germline V gene are SGHTA and FQGNSA. CDR3 DNA sequence: TGTGCCAGCAGCTCCGGACTAGCGGGAGGTTCTTTT. This codes for CASSSGLAGGSF.

This chain uses TRBV19 with TRBJ2-7; possibly TRBD1 for D (6 bases). V was shortened by 5 bases and J by 3 bases, with 11 bases between the two germline ends. This CDR3 spans 13 amino acids. Germline CDR1 and CDR2: LNHDA and SQIVND (reference sequence). Written as DNA, the CDR3 is TGTGCCAGTAGTTGGGACACTTACTACGAGCAGTACTTC. This encodes CASSWDTYYEQYF. The entire variable domain, with the rest obtained from reference TRBV19 and TRBJ2-7, is as follows: DGGITQSPKYLFRKEGQNVTLSCEQNLNHDAMYWYRQDPGQGLRLIYYSQIVNDFQKGDIAEGYSVSREKKESFPLTVTSAQKNPTAFYLCASSWDTYYEQYFGPGTRLTVT.

This chain uses TRBV4-3 with TRBJ2-1; 9 nucleotides match TRBD1. The trim removed 3 bases at V and 6 bases at J, leaving 9 bases unmatched. The CDR3 length is 16 residues. Germline CDR1 reads LGHNA; CDR2 reads YSLEER. The CDR3 spells CASSQVPVTGGNEQFF. The CDR3 DNA reads as TGCGCCAGCAGCCAGGTCCCCGTGACAGGGGGCAATGAGCAGTTCTTC.

This clone was found once. This chain joins TRBV28 and TRBJ1-3; no clear D. Germline V gives CDR1 MDHEN, CDR2 SYDVKM. The CDR3 runs 12 residues. Trimming took 3 bases from V and 10 from J, leaving 10 bases between them. CDR3 amino acids: CASSFVDGTIYF. For the CDR3, the DNA is TGTGCCAGCAGTTTCGTAGACGGTACCATATATTTT. The full variable domain, its missing parts supplied by reference TRBV28 and TRBJ1-3, is DVKVTQSSRYLVKRTGEKVFLECVQDMDHENMFWYRQDPGLGLRLIYFSYDVKMKEKGDIPEGYSVSREKKERFSLILESASTNQTSMYLCASSFVDGTIYFGEGSWLTVV.

The CDR3 DNA follows: TGCAGCGTTGAAGAATCGACAGGGGCTGGGGAAAAACTGTTTTTT. Amino acid sequence: CSVEESTGAGEKLFF. The V call is TRBV29-1, the J call TRBJ1-4, with TRBD1 matching over 8 bases. There are 15 residues in the CDR3. The V segment lost 0 bases and the J segment 8 bases; nucleotides outside the gene matches: 8. The germline V gene has CDR1 SQVTM and CDR2 ANQGSEA.

This clone was observed once. The V gene is TRBV6-6, the J gene TRBJ2-7; D not resolved. This CDR3 has 11 amino acids. V dropped 5 bases and J dropped 6 bases, with 8 bases sitting between them. Germline CDR1 reads MNHNY; CDR2 reads SVGAGI (reference sequence). In nucleotides, the CDR3 is TGTGCCAGCAGTCCCCCCGGCGAGCAGTACTTC. It encodes CASSPPGEQYF.

V is TRBV2 and J is TRBJ2-2, with D unclear. V was pared by 7 bases and J by 0 bases, with 15 bases between. The CDR3 has 16 residues. The germline CDR1 and CDR2 sequences are SNHLY and FYNNEI. CDR3 bases: TGTGCCAGCACCCCGCTCGGGTCACCGAACACCGGGGAGCTGTTTTTT. Residues: CASTPLGSPNTGELFF.

This rearrangement joins TRBV30 to TRBJ1-4; D ambiguous. Germline lookup yields CDR1 GTSNPN and CDR2 SVGIG (reference sequence). This CDR3 has 15 residues. Trimming took 1 base from V and 6 from J, leaving 15 bases between them. CDR3 coding DNA: TGTGCCTGGAGTGGTGTTACTCGCCCACATGAAAAACTGTTTTTT. It is translated as CAWSGVTRPHEKLFF.

This clone showed up just once. The V and J genes are TRBV7-3 and TRBJ2-1, with D unresolved. V lost 2 bases, J lost 6 bases, and 8 bases lay in between. The V gene's germline CDR1 is SGHTA and CDR2 FQGTGA. The CDR3 covers 13 residues. This CDR3 reads CASSLGTFNEQFF. CDR3 coding DNA: TGTGCCAGCAGCTTAGGTACTTTCAATGAGCAGTTCTTC.

The chain carries TRBV5-1 and TRBJ2-1, with a tentative D call TRBD2 (6 bases). Germline V gene sequence: CDR1 SGHRS, CDR2 YFSETQ. This CDR3 has 14 amino acids. Trimming took 4 bases from V and 6 from J, leaving 14 bases between them. The CDR3 region is CASSPLDGGNEQFF. CDR3 nucleotide sequence: TGCGCCAGCAGCCCCCTCGACGGGGGCAATGAGCAGTTCTTC.

This clone was picked up one time. This sequence joins TRBV28 and TRBJ2-1, with 7 bases that match TRBD2. Trimming removed 11 bases from V and 11 bases from J; junction bases left unmatched: 18. The CDR3 contains 14 residues. Germline assignment: CDR1 MDHEN and CDR2 SYDVKM. The CDR3 loop is CAGSPTSAKMKQFF. The CDR3 DNA sequence: TGTGCCGGATCCCCCACTAGCGCCAAAATGAAGCAGTTCTTC.